A single sample gave rise to the 24 T cell receptor beta chains below, sequenced in a study of blood T cell repertoires in COVID-19. Method: immunoSEQ multiplex PCR; TCRdb's copy keeps in-frame clones and lacks some. The sample lists about 270,000 clones, around 86% occurring once. The specimen was peripheral blood. The receptors shown here come from a human donor in a cohort sampled during active COVID-19.

This clone is a singleton in its sample. The chain joins TRBV15 to TRBJ2-3, with 9 bases lining up with TRBD1. J was trimmed by 4 bases and V by 6 bases; bases with no gene match: 8. This CDR3 contains 15 residues. Germline V gene data show CDR1 as LNHNV and CDR2 as YYDKDF (reference sequence). The CDR3 nucleotides read TGTGCCACCAGTTACAGGGGGCGGGGGCCAGATACGCAGTATTTT. It is translated as CATSYRGRGPDTQYF.

This chain connects TRBV6-6 to TRBJ2-4; 8 bases are a match to TRBD1. The germline V gene encodes CDR1 MNHNY and CDR2 SVGAGI (reference sequence). With 6 bases clipped from V and 4 bases from J, the junction kept 5 bases outside the gene matches. The CDR3 covers 14 residues. Here the CDR3 reads CASRPGQAKNIQYF. The CDR3, as DNA: TGTGCCAGCAGACCGGGACAGGCTAAAAACATTCAGTACTTC.

The V gene is TRBV28, the J gene TRBJ2-2; 9 nucleotides agree with TRBD2. Unmatched junction bases numbered 4, after V lost 3 bases and J lost 2 bases. The CDR3 length is 16 residues. CDR1 and CDR2 from the germline V gene are MDHEN and SYDVKM. The CDR3 protein is CASSFGLALNTGELFF. CDR3 in DNA: TGTGCCAGCAGTTTCGGACTAGCGCTTAACACCGGGGAGCTGTTTTTT.

V and J are TRBV18 and TRBJ2-1; D unclear. CDR1 and CDR2 (germline): KGHSH, LQKENI. Trimming cost V 3 bases and J 7 bases, with 13 bases left between them. The length of the CDR3 is 14 residues. The CDR3 is CASSPFLGPNEQFF. The DNA for the CDR3 is TGTGCCAGCTCACCTTTCTTGGGCCCGAATGAGCAGTTCTTC.

The V and J genes are TRBV5-1 and TRBJ2-2, with 10 positions matching TRBD2. V lost 1 base to trimming and J lost 6 bases; unmatched junction nucleotides: 3. CDR3 length equals 15 residues. Germline CDR1 SGHRS, CDR2 YFSETQ. The CDR3 DNA reads as TGCGCCAGCAGCTTGACGCTAGCGGGAGCCGGGGAGCTGTTTTTT. Protein sequence: CASSLTLAGAGELFF. The full variable domain, completed using reference TRBV5-1 and TRBJ2-2, is KAGVTQTPRYLIKTRGQQVTLSCSPISGHRSVSWYQQTPGQGLQFLFEYFSETQRNKGNFPGRFSGRQFSNSRSEMNVSTLELGDSALYLCASSLTLAGAGELFFGEGSRLTVL.

The chain links TRBV4-3 to TRBJ2-1, with 8 bases fitting TRBD2. Germline-derived CDR1 and CDR2 are LGHNA and YSLEER. The length of the CDR3 is 18 residues. Germline trimming cut 1 base from V and 3 bases from J; bases unmatched to any gene: 11. CDR3 in DNA: TGCGCCAGCAGCCAAGCCCACGGGGTAGCGGGACTCTACAATGAGCAGTTCTTC. The encoded protein is CASSQAHGVAGLYNEQFF.

Here the CDR3 DNA reads TGTGCCAGCAGCTTGATGGGCCGGGGACTAGCTGACACAGATACGCAGTATTTT. The encoded protein is CASSLMGRGLADTDTQYF. This sequence joins TRBV5-6 and TRBJ2-3, with 9 positions matching TRBD2. Germline V gene sequence: CDR1 SGHDT, CDR2 YYEEEE. The ends lost 1 base at V and 2 bases at J; junction bases unmatched: 11. The CDR3 sequence is 18 residues long.

This chain joins TRBV29-1 and TRBJ2-3; D unresolved. Germline V lookup: CDR1 SQVTM, CDR2 ANQGSEA. This CDR3 contains 13 residues. V lost 4 bases and J lost 6, with 14 bases in between. CDR3 sequence: CSVASRLTDTQYF. For the CDR3, the DNA is TGCAGCGTTGCTTCGAGGCTGACGGATACGCAGTATTTT.

This chain joins TRBV28 and TRBJ1-4, with 9 nucleotides matching TRBD1. J lost 5 bases, V lost 10 bases, and 5 bases had no gene match. The CDR3 sequence is 13 residues long. Germline CDR1 reads MDHEN; CDR2 reads SYDVKM. CDR3 sequence reads: CAIPGTGNEKLFF. The CDR3 DNA reads TGTGCCATCCCCGGGACAGGGAATGAAAAACTGTTTTTT.

The genes are TRBV4-3 and TRBJ1-4; the match to TRBD1 covers 11 bases. The CDR3 extends over 15 amino acids. Germline V gene data show CDR1 as LGHNA and CDR2 as YSLEER. Trimming at V came to 4 bases and at J to 7 bases, leaving 5 bases not matched to a gene. In DNA form, the CDR3 reads TGCGCCAGCAGCCTCCGGACAGGGGGCGGTGAAAAACTGTTTTTT. It translates to CASSLRTGGGEKLFF.

The gene calls are TRBV29-1 and TRBJ1-1, with D unresolved. Trimming removed 1 base at V and 8 bases at J, with 14 bases between. The CDR3 loop spans 13 amino acids. Germline-derived CDR1 and CDR2 are SQVTM and ANQGSEA. The CDR3 sequence is CSVEGLPREEAFF. DNA of the CDR3: TGCAGCGTTGAAGGTCTACCACGGGAAGAAGCTTTCTTT.

The rearrangement links TRBV6-5 to TRBJ2-7, with TRBD2 identical over 9 bases. The J segment lost 4 bases and the V segment lost 0 bases, leaving 4 bases of the junction unmatched. The CDR3 runs to 15 residues. Germline loops: CDR1 MNHEY, CDR2 SVGAGI. CDR3 nucleotides: TGTGCCAGCAGTTACTCGGGTAGCGGGAGTTACGAGCAGTACTTC. Translated, it gives CASSYSGSGSYEQYF.

CDR3 nucleotides: TGTGCCAGCAGGACGGGACTAGCGACCTACAATGAGCAGTTCTTC. It specifies CASRTGLATYNEQFF. The gene calls are TRBV5-4 and TRBJ2-1; 10 bases are shared with TRBD2. The CDR3 extends over 15 amino acids. From germline, CDR1 is SGHNT and CDR2 YYREEE (reference sequence). The V segment lost 5 bases and the J segment 2 bases; nucleotides outside the gene matches: 4.

The V gene is TRBV20-1, the J gene TRBJ2-1; D unclear. The CDR3 is made up of 10 amino acids. CDR1 is DFQATT, CDR2 SNEGSKA, per germline (reference sequence). Trimming removed 6 bases at V and 3 bases at J, with 3 bases between. The CDR3 coding sequence is TGCAGTGCCAGCTACAATGAGCAGTTCTTC. It yields the protein CSASYNEQFF.

The chain uses TRBV9 and TRBJ2-4; 12 nucleotides line up with TRBD2. V was pared by 0 bases and J by 10 bases, with 2 bases of the junction left unmatched. This CDR3 contains 14 residues. Germline values: CDR1 SGDLS, CDR2 YYNGEE. The CDR3 is CASSVVGTSGIQYF. For the CDR3, the DNA is TGTGCCAGCAGCGTAGTGGGGACTAGCGGGATTCAGTACTTC.

This clone was detected only a few times. J is TRBJ1-6 and V is TRBV6-4; 7 bases match TRBD1. V shed 8 bases and J 9 bases; nucleotides not matched to a gene: 10. Germline V CDR1 and CDR2: MRHNA, SNTAGT. The CDR3 has 14 residues. The CDR3 bases are TGTGCCAGCGGTAGGACAGGTTCAGGTTCACCCCTCCACTTT. This gives the protein CASGRTGSGSPLHF.

The chain employs TRBV29-1 and TRBJ2-5, with 11 bases matching TRBD2. With V trimmed by 1 base and J by 2 bases, 9 bases remained unmatched. The CDR3 sequence is 17 residues long. CDR1 is SQVTM, CDR2 ANQGSEA, per germline. The CDR3 reads CSVEVDIAGGPQETQYF. For the CDR3, the DNA is TGCAGCGTTGAAGTCGATATAGCGGGAGGGCCACAAGAGACCCAGTACTTC.

The chain is built from TRBV13 and TRBJ2-4; 7 bases agree with TRBD1. Per germline, CDR1 PRHDT and CDR2 FYEKMQ (reference sequence). V gave up 3 bases and J gave up 3 bases; unmatched junction bases: 8. CDR3 length: 16 amino acids. In DNA, the CDR3 is TGTGCCAGCAGCTTGAGGACAGGAGAAGGCAAAAACATTCAGTACTTC. The encoded protein is CASSLRTGEGKNIQYF.

The genes are TRBV11-3 and TRBJ2-7; 9 positions match TRBD1. The CDR3 runs to 14 residues. From germline, CDR1 is SGHNT and CDR2 YENEEA. Unmatched junction bases numbered 5, after V lost 7 bases and J lost 1 base. The CDR3 spells CASIRDRDSYEQYF. CDR3 coding DNA: TGTGCCAGCATCCGGGACAGGGATTCCTACGAGCAGTACTTC.

This chain links TRBV10-1 with TRBJ1-3, with a weak D call TRBD1 (5 bases). The germline V gene encodes CDR1 WNHNN and CDR2 SYGVQD (reference sequence). There are 15 residues in the CDR3. Trimming shortened V by 1 base and J by 0 bases, and 7 bases separated the two germline ends. The CDR3: CASSELTDSGNTIYF. CDR3 coding DNA: TGCGCCAGCAGTGAGTTGACAGACTCTGGAAACACCATATATTTT.

The rearrangement uses TRBV27 and TRBJ1-2, with 8 bases that match TRBD1. Losses at the gene ends were 0 bases for V and 8 bases for J; bases not matched to a gene: 8. Germline CDR1 is MNHEY and CDR2 is SMNVEV (reference sequence). The CDR3 runs 15 residues. DNA for the CDR3: TGTGCCAGCAGTTTATCGAGGACAGGGTTAGGGGGCTACACCTTC. This sequence encodes CASSLSRTGLGGYTF.

This chain links TRBV18 with TRBJ2-2; D gene uncertain. This CDR3 has 13 residues. Germline CDR1 is KGHSH and CDR2 is LQKENI. V shed 5 bases and J shed 4 bases, with 8 bases lying between them. CDR3 bases: TGTGCCAGCTCAGAACTGCGCACCGGGGAGCTGTTTTTT. Amino acids: CASSELRTGELFF.

The chain has TRBV5-1 and TRBJ1-1; no definite D call. The germline V gene has CDR1 SGHRS and CDR2 YFSETQ. This CDR3 has 15 residues. The V and J ends lost 3 bases and 1 base respectively, with 13 bases between them. CDR3 amino acids: CASSSLSSKNTEAFF. CDR3 nucleotide sequence: TGCGCCAGCAGCTCCCTGTCCTCTAAGAACACTGAAGCTTTCTTT.

The genes are TRBV24-1 and TRBJ2-4; 9 nucleotides line up with TRBD1. This CDR3 spans 13 amino acids. CDR1 is KGHDR, CDR2 SFDVKD, per germline. After removal of 4 bases from V and 7 bases from J, the junction contained 1 base not matched to a gene. The CDR3 sequence: CATSETGGNIQYF. In DNA form, the CDR3 reads TGTGCCACCAGTGAAACAGGGGGCAACATTCAGTACTTC.